This T cell receptor (beta chain) was identified during a study of blood T cell repertoires in COVID-19. As for the study in general: COVID-19 samples collected from the United States, Italy and Spain covered acute and convalescent phases.

The germline V gene encodes CDR1 MNHEY and CDR2 SVGAGI. CDR3 size: 13 residues. V was clipped by 6 bases and J by 2 bases, with 11 bases between them. Repertoires were generated with immunoSEQ multiplex PCR, while TCRdb's copy carries only in-frame clones and drops some. The profile covers some 200,000 clones, with approximately 83% appearing a single time and approximately 2.5% taken by the ten largest. The chain joins TRBV6-5 to TRBJ2-7; TRBD2 might be the D (7 bases). The sequenced sample consisted of peripheral blood. This clonotype originated in a human donor with acute or convalescent COVID-19. The donor label of this sample is uncertain. The CDR3 region is CASRGGGTYEQYF. Here the CDR3 DNA reads TGTGCCAGCAGAGGGGGGGGAACCTACGAGCAGTACTTC.